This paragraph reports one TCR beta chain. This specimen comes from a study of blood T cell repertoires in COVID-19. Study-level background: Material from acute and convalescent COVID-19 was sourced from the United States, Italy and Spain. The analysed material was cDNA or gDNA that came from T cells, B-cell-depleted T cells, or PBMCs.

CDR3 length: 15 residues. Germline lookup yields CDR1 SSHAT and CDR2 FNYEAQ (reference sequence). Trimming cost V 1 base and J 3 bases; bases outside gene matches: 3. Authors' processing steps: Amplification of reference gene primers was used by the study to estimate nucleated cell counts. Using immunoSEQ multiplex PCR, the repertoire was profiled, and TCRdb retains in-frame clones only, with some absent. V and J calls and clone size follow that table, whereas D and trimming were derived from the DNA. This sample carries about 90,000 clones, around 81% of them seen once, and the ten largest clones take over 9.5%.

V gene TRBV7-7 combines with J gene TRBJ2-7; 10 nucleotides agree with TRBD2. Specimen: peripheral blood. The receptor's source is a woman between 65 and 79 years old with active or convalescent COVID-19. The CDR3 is CASSLGASGGYEQYF. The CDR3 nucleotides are TGTGCCAGCAGCTTAGGGGCTAGCGGGGGCTACGAGCAGTACTTC.